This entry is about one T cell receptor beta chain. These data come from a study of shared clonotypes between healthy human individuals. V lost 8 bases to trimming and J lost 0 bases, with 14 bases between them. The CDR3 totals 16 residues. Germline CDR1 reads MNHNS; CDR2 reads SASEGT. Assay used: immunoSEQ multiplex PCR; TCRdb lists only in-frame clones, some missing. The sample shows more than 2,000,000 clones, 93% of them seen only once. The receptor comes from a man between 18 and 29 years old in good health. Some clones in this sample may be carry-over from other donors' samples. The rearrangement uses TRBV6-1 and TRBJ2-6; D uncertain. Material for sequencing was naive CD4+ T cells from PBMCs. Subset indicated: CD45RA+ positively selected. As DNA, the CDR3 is TGTGCCAGCGGTGGCGGAAGGGTCTCTGGGGCCAACGTCCTGACTTTC. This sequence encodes CASGGGRVSGANVLTF.